The 30 T cell receptor beta chains presented below share a single source sample, sequenced in a study of OX40 agonist ivuxolimab in advanced cancers. Sequencing was performed with immunoSEQ multiplex PCR; in TCRdb, only in-frame clones are kept and a portion is missing. The sample consists of tens of thousands of clones, approximately 87% of them appearing once. This specimen was CD4+ or CD8+ T cells sorted from blood, taken in a trial of the OX40 agonist ivuxolimab. The receptors here all came from an adult with an advanced solid tumor such as melanoma, head and neck, liver or kidney cancer.

The rearrangement uses TRBV27 and TRBJ1-3, with a weak D call TRBD1 (6 bases). This CDR3 has 15 residues. Trimming removed 6 bases at V and 7 bases at J, with 19 bases between. In germline, CDR1 is MNHEY, CDR2 SMNVEV (reference sequence). The CDR3 region is CASRPSGARRNTIYF. CDR3 coding DNA: TGTGCCAGCAGGCCGTCAGGGGCGAGACGGAACACCATATATTTT.

This clone was seen a single time. The genes are TRBV11-2 and TRBJ2-3, with 7 bases identical to TRBD1. Germline CDR1 SGHAT, CDR2 FQNNGV. This CDR3 contains 16 residues. The V gene end was trimmed by 3 bases and the J gene end by 2 bases; junction bases not matched to a gene: 8. The CDR3 spells CASSLPGQLYTDTQYF. CDR3 sequence (DNA): TGTGCCAGCAGCTTGCCGGGACAGCTTTACACAGATACGCAGTATTTT.

The chain links TRBV30 to TRBJ1-5, with 8 bases that match TRBD1. Germline V CDR1 and CDR2: GTSNPN, SVGIG (reference sequence). The CDR3 has 18 residues. V was pared by 1 base and J by 0 bases, with 11 bases of the junction left unmatched. CDR3: CAWSGGRTGLYSNQPQHF. DNA of the CDR3: TGTGCCTGGAGTGGGGGACGGACAGGGTTATATAGCAATCAGCCCCAGCATTTT.

CDR3 bases: TGTGCCAGTAGTCCGGGTCGAAGGGCAGGAGGTCAGCCCCAGCATTTT. It is translated as CASSPGRRAGGQPQHF. The chain links TRBV19 to TRBJ1-5; D uncertain. The CDR3 length is 16 residues. Germline V CDR1 and CDR2: LNHDA, SQIVND (reference sequence). V was pared by 5 bases and J by 6 bases, with 20 bases between.

The genes are TRBV18 and TRBJ2-3; D unclear. CDR3 length: 16 residues. Germline V gene sequence: CDR1 KGHSH, CDR2 LQKENI. The germline V and J ends were trimmed by 1 base and 4 bases, with 15 bases remaining between them. The CDR3 DNA sequence: TGTGCCAGCTCACCACGTCGCCCATCGGTCCCAGATACGCAGTATTTT. This sequence encodes CASSPRRPSVPDTQYF.

This clone showed up just a few times. V is TRBV7-6 and J is TRBJ1-2; 10 nucleotides match TRBD1. Looked up from germline, CDR1 is SGHVS and CDR2 is FNYEAQ. The CDR3 extends over 16 amino acids. V shed 0 bases and J 1 base; nucleotides not matched to a gene: 2. CDR3 in amino acids: CASSLAGDRGNYGYTF. In DNA, the CDR3 is TGTGCCAGCAGCTTAGCCGGGGACAGGGGTAACTATGGCTACACCTTC.

The chain has TRBV2 and TRBJ2-1, with a tentative D call TRBD2 (6 bases). Germline V gene lookup returns CDR1 SNHLY and CDR2 FYNNEI. This CDR3 has 14 residues. The V end lost 4 bases, the J end lost 7 bases, and 14 bases lay between the germline ends. The CDR3 DNA follows: TGTGCCAGCAGTGCGGGACTGACAAGAAATGAGCAGTTCTTC. Translating gives CASSAGLTRNEQFF.

The chain is built from TRBV15 and TRBJ1-4; TRBD1 matches 9 bases. Germline V gene sequence: CDR1 LNHNV, CDR2 YYDKDF (reference sequence). V shed 3 bases, J shed 6 bases, and the junction held 2 bases outside the gene matches. The CDR3 totals 14 residues. The CDR3 is CATSSGDRDEKLFF. Written as DNA, the CDR3 is TGTGCCACCAGCAGTGGGGACAGGGATGAAAAACTGTTTTTT. Drawing the rest from reference TRBV15 and TRBJ1-4, the complete variable domain is DAMVIQNPRYQVTQFGKPVTLSCSQTLNHNVMYWYQQKSSQAPKLLFHYYDKDFNNEADTPDNFQSRRPNTSFCFLDIRSPGLGDTAMYLCATSSGDRDEKLFFGSGTQLSVL.

The V call is TRBV19, the J call TRBJ1-5, with unresolved D. Germline V gives CDR1 LNHDA, CDR2 SQIVND (reference sequence). The CDR3 has 16 residues. Trimming removed 6 bases from V and 0 bases from J, with 15 bases in between. The CDR3 region has the DNA TGTGCCAGTAGGGACCATACTCGTCATAGCAATCAGCCCCAGCATTTT. Its translation: CASRDHTRHSNQPQHF.

This clone has just one count. CDR3 coding DNA: TGTGCCAGCCTCCGAGGAGGGGAGGAAGAAAAACTGTTTTTT. Encoded protein: CASLRGGEEEKLFF. This chain uses TRBV2 with TRBJ1-4; TRBD1 is a possible D gene (5 bases). V shed 8 bases and J shed 8 bases, with 18 bases lying between them. CDR1 is SNHLY and CDR2 is FYNNEI in the germline V gene. The CDR3 consists of 14 residues.

This clone occurred a few times. The V and J genes are TRBV20-1 and TRBJ2-1; tentatively, D is TRBD1 or TRBD2 (6 bases each). The germline V gene encodes CDR1 DFQATT and CDR2 SNEGSKA (reference sequence). V was shortened by 5 bases and J by 8 bases, with 10 bases between the two germline ends. The CDR3 spans 11 residues. This chain's CDR3 is CSAQGGYEQFF. The CDR3 region has the DNA TGCAGTGCTCAAGGGGGGTATGAGCAGTTCTTC.

The chain uses TRBV5-1 and TRBJ2-7; 7 bases map to TRBD1. The junction had 5 bases not matched to a gene; V was cut back by 0 bases and J by 2 bases. CDR3 length: 15 amino acids. Germline CDR1 SGHRS, CDR2 YFSETQ. The CDR3 reads CASSLAGQGAYEQYF. CDR3 nucleotides: TGCGCCAGCAGCTTGGCGGGGCAGGGGGCCTACGAGCAGTACTTC.

The genes are TRBV7-2 and TRBJ1-2; D is ambiguous. Trimming cost V 3 bases and J 5 bases, with 4 bases left between them. This CDR3 contains 11 residues. Germline CDR1 SGHTA, CDR2 FQGNSA. The CDR3 sequence is CASSFQYGYTF. DNA for the CDR3: TGTGCCAGCAGCTTCCAGTATGGCTACACCTTC.

The rearrangement uses TRBV28 and TRBJ2-7; D gene ambiguous. This CDR3 has 13 amino acids. The germline V and J ends were trimmed by 2 bases and 2 bases, with 7 bases remaining between them. Germline loops: CDR1 MDHEN, CDR2 SYDVKM. CDR3 loop: CASSLGPTYEQYF. CDR3 coding DNA: TGTGCCAGCAGTTTAGGACCTACCTACGAGCAGTACTTC.

CDR3 loop: CASSRRTGLNTGELFF. The DNA for the CDR3 is TGTGCCAGCAGCCGGAGGACAGGGCTTAACACCGGGGAGCTGTTTTTT. The chain uses TRBV7-8 and TRBJ2-2; 8 nucleotides line up with TRBD1. This CDR3 contains 16 residues. The germline gives CDR1 SGHVS, CDR2 FQNEAQ. Germline trimming cut 5 bases from V and 2 bases from J; bases unmatched to any gene: 7.

This clone was picked up one time. This chain joins TRBV7-6 and TRBJ1-4, with 8 bases aligning to TRBD1. The germline CDR1 and CDR2 sequences are SGHVS and FNYEAQ. Trimming removed 1 base from V and 7 bases from J; junction bases left unmatched: 8. The CDR3 loop spans 16 amino acids. The CDR3 spells CASSLGQGARFEKLFF. CDR3 DNA sequence: TGTGCCAGCAGCTTAGGGCAGGGGGCGCGGTTTGAAAAACTGTTTTTT.

V is TRBV5-4 and J is TRBJ2-4, with 7 positions matching TRBD1. Trimming at V came to 1 base and at J to 0 bases, leaving 4 bases not matched to a gene. Looked up from germline, CDR1 is SGHNT and CDR2 is YYREEE (reference sequence). The CDR3 extends over 16 amino acids. CDR3: CASSLLAGGAKNIQYF. The CDR3 DNA reads TGTGCCAGCAGCTTGCTGGCAGGGGGAGCCAAAAACATTCAGTACTTC.

The chain recombines TRBV7-9 with TRBJ2-7; D is undetermined. This CDR3 is built from 14 residues. CDR1 is SEHNR and CDR2 is FQNEAQ in the germline V gene (reference sequence). Trimming removed 4 bases from V and 0 bases from J, with 10 bases in between. This chain's CDR3 is CASSSTLSSYEQYF. Written as DNA, the CDR3 is TGTGCCAGCAGCTCGACCCTTAGCTCCTACGAGCAGTACTTC.

The chain combines TRBV18 with TRBJ2-7; TRBD2 is a possible D gene (6 bases). In germline, CDR1 is KGHSH, CDR2 LQKENI. The CDR3 is made up of 14 amino acids. Trimming cost V 6 bases and J 1 base, with 13 bases left between them. The DNA for the CDR3 is TGTGCCAGCTCCCGGGGACTGAATTCCTACGAGCAGTACTTC. It encodes CASSRGLNSYEQYF.

The rearrangement joins TRBV6-1 to TRBJ2-7; the D gene is possibly TRBD1 (5 bases). Germline V gives CDR1 MNHNS, CDR2 SASEGT. The CDR3 runs 12 residues. V lost 6 bases and J 8 bases, leaving 14 bases between the germline ends. The CDR3 is CASRGYRYKQYF. Here the CDR3 DNA reads TGTGCCAGCAGAGGTTACAGGTACAAGCAGTACTTC.

Concerning this clone itself: This sample includes further DNA sequences coding for the same CDR3. The J gene is TRBJ2-7, the V gene TRBV5-6; a weak D match, TRBD2 (6 bases). Trimming cost V 0 bases and J 3 bases, with 10 bases left between them. Germline CDR1 SGHDT, CDR2 YYEEEE. The CDR3 length is 14 residues. This chain's CDR3 is CASSLGGDFYEQYF. The CDR3 bases are TGTGCCAGCAGCTTGGGTGGGGACTTCTACGAGCAGTACTTC.

This clone came up a few times. The gene calls are TRBV19 and TRBJ2-2, with D possibly matching TRBD1 (6 bases). The V end lost 1 base, the J end lost 6 bases, and 12 bases lay between the germline ends. The CDR3 consists of 15 residues. Per the germline V gene, CDR1 is LNHDA and CDR2 is SQIVND (reference sequence). CDR3 in amino acids: CASSIGTGSSGELFF. CDR3 sequence (DNA): TGTGCCAGTAGTATAGGTACAGGGTCTTCCGGGGAGCTGTTTTTT.

This clone was observed once. Other nucleotide sequences in the sample specify the same CDR3. Here the CDR3 DNA reads TGTGCCAGCTCACCACTCCAAGAGACCCAGTACTTC. Translating gives CASSPLQETQYF. The chain is built from TRBV18 and TRBJ2-5; D ambiguous. The ends were cut back, 1 base at V and 1 base at J, with 1 base in the middle. Germline CDR1 reads KGHSH; CDR2 reads LQKENI. CDR3 size: 12 residues.

V is TRBV28 and J is TRBJ1-2; D gene unclear. There are 11 residues in the CDR3. V dropped 4 bases and J dropped 8 bases, with 8 bases sitting between them. Germline V gene sequence: CDR1 MDHEN, CDR2 SYDVKM. The DNA for the CDR3 is TGTGCCAGCAGTTCCCCGATGGGCTACACCTTC. This codes for CASSSPMGYTF.

The chain couples TRBV11-3 to TRBJ2-2; possibly TRBD1 for D (5 bases). Trimming took off 6 bases at V and 5 bases at J, with 16 bases between the two ends. The V gene's germline CDR1 is SGHNT and CDR2 YENEEA. CDR3 length: 15 residues. CDR3 loop: CASSSPSGWTGELFF. The CDR3 DNA is TGTGCCAGCAGTTCACCCTCAGGGTGGACCGGGGAGCTGTTTTTT.

The V gene is TRBV5-1, the J gene TRBJ2-6, with D hard to call. The germline V and J ends were trimmed by 4 bases and 0 bases, with 8 bases remaining between them. CDR3 length equals 15 residues. CDR1 and CDR2 (germline): SGHRS, YFSETQ. CDR3: CASSPLGSGANVLTF. The DNA for the CDR3 is TGCGCCAGCAGCCCCCTAGGCTCTGGGGCCAACGTCCTGACTTTC. Complete variable domain (other parts from reference TRBV5-1 and TRBJ2-6): KAGVTQTPRYLIKTRGQQVTLSCSPISGHRSVSWYQQTPGQGLQFLFEYFSETQRNKGNFPGRFSGRQFSNSRSEMNVSTLELGDSALYLCASSPLGSGANVLTFGAGSRLTVL.

V is TRBV15 and J is TRBJ2-1; unclear D gene. CDR3 length equals 18 residues. Per the germline V gene, CDR1 is LNHNV and CDR2 is YYDKDF (reference sequence). Trimming removed 3 bases at V and 0 bases at J, with 18 bases between. CDR3 region: CATSSRFSDSFSYNEQFF. The CDR3, as DNA: TGTGCCACCAGCAGCCGGTTCTCCGACTCGTTCTCCTACAATGAGCAGTTCTTC.

V and J are TRBV5-4 and TRBJ1-2; D not certain. Trimming took off 0 bases at V and 4 bases at J, with 22 bases between the two ends. The V gene's germline CDR1 is SGHNT and CDR2 YYREEE (reference sequence). The CDR3 is 18 amino acids. CDR3 sequence reads: CASSLEAAAAREGYGYTF. In DNA form, the CDR3 reads TGTGCCAGCAGCTTGGAGGCGGCAGCAGCCCGGGAAGGCTATGGCTACACCTTC.

V gene TRBV6-6 combines with J gene TRBJ1-1; TRBD1 aligns across 9 bases. Looked up from germline, CDR1 is MNHNY and CDR2 is SVGAGI (reference sequence). Losses at the gene ends were 5 bases for V and 8 bases for J; bases not matched to a gene: 12. The CDR3 has 15 residues. This chain's CDR3 is CASSTLQGALEEAFF. CDR3 nucleotide sequence: TGTGCCAGCAGTACATTACAGGGGGCGCTGGAGGAAGCTTTCTTT.

This chain joins TRBV18 and TRBJ1-5; D gene ambiguous. Trimming removed 2 bases from V and 0 bases from J, with 5 bases in between. The CDR3 has 14 residues. Germline-derived CDR1 and CDR2 are KGHSH and LQKENI. CDR3 in DNA: TGTGCCAGCTCACCAAACTTTAGCAATCAGCCCCAGCATTTT. It codes for CASSPNFSNQPQHF.